The sequence of this T cell receptor (beta chain) was determined in a study of patients and donors after allogeneic stem cell transplantation. V lost 8 bases and J lost 0, with 15 bases in between. The CDR3 spans 15 residues. Germline loops: CDR1 SGHTA, CDR2 FQGNSA. From the RT-PCR reads, TCRdb called clonotypes with MiXCR, one entry per CDR3 protein. In the table there are about 110,000 distinct CDR3 sequences, less than 45% of which are singletons. The gene calls are TRBV7-2 and TRBJ2-3, with D uncertain. Sequenced material: blood, either unsorted or a sorted T cell fraction (not recorded which). The clonotype originates from a human donor who was either an allogeneic HSCT recipient or a stem cell or donor lymphocyte infusion donor (not recorded which). It is not recorded whose cells these are; they may come from a transplant donor. The CDR3 nucleotides read TGTGCCAGCGGTCCGGGTACTACTAGCACAGATACGCAGTATTTT. Encoded protein: CASGPGTTSTDTQYF.